Presented here are 11 T cell receptor beta chains from one specimen sequenced in a study of T cell responses to AZD1222 COVID-19 vaccine. The repertoire was sequenced with immunoSEQ multiplex PCR; TCRdb's copy has only in-frame clones and lacks some. Among roughly 75,000 clones listed, 80% to 90% were seen once. The sample in question was peripheral blood, obtained 28 days after the second AZD1222 dose. The receptor source for this set is an adult who received the AZD1222 COVID-19 vaccine.

This chain connects TRBV10-3 to TRBJ1-1; tentatively, D is TRBD1 (6 bases). Germline lookup yields CDR1 ENHRY and CDR2 SYGVKD. This CDR3 region has 15 residues. Trimming stripped 0 bases from V and 5 bases from J, with 13 bases between. The DNA of the CDR3 is TGTGCCATCAGTGAGTCTGCGGGGACAAGGACTGAAGCTTTCTTT. Its protein is CAISESAGTRTEAFF.

V and J are TRBV6-5 and TRBJ1-1; D ambiguous. This CDR3 has 13 residues. V lost 2 bases and J 7 bases, leaving 11 bases between the germline ends. Looked up from germline, CDR1 is MNHEY and CDR2 is SVGAGI. CDR3 region: CASSYAVGDEAFF. DNA for the CDR3: TGTGCCAGCAGTTACGCCGTGGGAGATGAAGCTTTCTTT.

The rearrangement uses TRBV7-2 and TRBJ1-5; D not certain. Per the germline V gene, CDR1 is SGHTA and CDR2 is FQGNSA. CDR3 size: 14 residues. With 2 bases removed from V and 4 bases from J, the gap between germline ends came to 9 bases. The CDR3 sequence: CASSLRRGNQPQHF. CDR3 DNA: TGTGCCAGCAGCTTAAGGCGGGGTAATCAGCCCCAGCATTTT. Based on the CDR3 plus reference TRBV7-2 and TRBJ1-5, the full variable domain is GAGVSQSPSNKVTEKGKDVELRCDPISGHTALYWYRQSLGQGLEFLIYFQGNSAPDKSGLPSDRFSAERTGGSVSTLTIQRTQQEDSAVYLCASSLRRGNQPQHFGDGTRLSIL.

The rearrangement links TRBV6-4 to TRBJ2-1; 7 nucleotides match TRBD1. V shed 6 bases, J shed 0 bases, and the junction held 5 bases outside the gene matches. The CDR3 consists of 15 residues. CDR1 and CDR2 from the germline V gene are MRHNA and SNTAGT. The CDR3 region has the DNA TGTGCCAGCAGCCCGGACAGGAGCTCCTACAATGAGCAGTTCTTC. Its protein is CASSPDRSSYNEQFF.

The CDR3 reads CASSSPNTIYF. CDR3 sequence (DNA): TGCGCCAGCAGCTCCCCAAACACCATATATTTT. This chain joins TRBV5-1 and TRBJ1-3; no clear D gene. The CDR3 contains 11 residues. With 3 bases removed from V and 6 bases from J, the gap between germline ends came to 4 bases. CDR1 is SGHRS and CDR2 is YFSETQ in the germline V gene.

This clone was recorded a few times. V usage is TRBV18 and J usage is TRBJ1-1; TRBD1 might be the D (6 bases). The CDR3 spans 13 residues. With 6 bases removed from V and 11 bases from J, the gap between germline ends came to 19 bases. The germline CDR1 and CDR2 sequences are KGHSH and LQKENI. The chain's CDR3 is CASSPSTRGLAFF. CDR3 nucleotide sequence: TGTGCCAGCTCCCCCAGCACTCGGGGGCTGGCTTTCTTT. Full variable domain (rest looked up from reference TRBV18 and TRBJ1-1): NAGVMQNPRHLVRRRGQEARLRCSPMKGHSHVYWYRQLPEEGLKFMVYLQKENIIDESGMPKERFSAEFPKEGPSILRIQQVVRGDSAAYFCASSPSTRGLAFFGQGTRLTVV.

The gene calls are TRBV19 and TRBJ2-2; 7 nucleotides align to TRBD2. The ends lost 4 bases at V and 5 bases at J; junction bases unmatched: 7. This CDR3 is built from 15 residues. From germline, CDR1 is LNHDA and CDR2 SQIVND (reference sequence). CDR3 bases: TGTGCCAGTAGTAAAGCGGGGACTGGGACCGGGGAGCTGTTTTTT. Translated: CASSKAGTGTGELFF.

This clone was recorded a few times. This chain uses TRBV7-9 with TRBJ2-1; 12 bases fit TRBD1. In germline, CDR1 is SEHNR, CDR2 FQNEAQ (reference sequence). The CDR3 is 14 residues long. V lost 5 bases and J lost 7; bases outside the gene matches: 3. For the CDR3, the DNA is TGTGCCAGCAGCCCGGGACAGGGGGCAAATGAGCAGTTCTTC. Protein: CASSPGQGANEQFF.

The chain is built from TRBV11-2 and TRBJ1-1, with D uncertain. Trimming removed 0 bases at V and 2 bases at J, with 16 bases between. Germline values: CDR1 SGHAT, CDR2 FQNNGV. This CDR3 is built from 17 residues. In nucleotides, the CDR3 is TGTGCCAGCAGCTTAGATCGGGTGCGTCGGGAAAACACTGAAGCTTTCTTT. This codes for CASSLDRVRRENTEAFF.

The CDR3 here is CASSEAPGTGSYGYTF. In nucleotides, the CDR3 is TGTGCCAGCAGCGAGGCACCCGGGACAGGGAGCTATGGCTACACCTTC. The V call is TRBV9, the J call TRBJ1-2; 9 nucleotides match TRBD1. Looked up from germline, CDR1 is SGDLS and CDR2 is YYNGEE. The CDR3 is 16 residues long. Germline trimming cut 3 bases from V and 4 bases from J; bases unmatched to any gene: 10.

This sequence joins TRBV6-5 and TRBJ1-2, with a possible D match to TRBD1 (5 bases). With 5 bases removed from V and 8 bases from J, the gap between germline ends came to 15 bases. The V gene's germline CDR1 is MNHEY and CDR2 SVGAGI. This CDR3 comprises 13 residues. In DNA, the CDR3 is TGTGCCAGCAGTCCAAGGGGCGGTGGAGGCTACACCTTC. Encoded protein: CASSPRGGGGYTF.